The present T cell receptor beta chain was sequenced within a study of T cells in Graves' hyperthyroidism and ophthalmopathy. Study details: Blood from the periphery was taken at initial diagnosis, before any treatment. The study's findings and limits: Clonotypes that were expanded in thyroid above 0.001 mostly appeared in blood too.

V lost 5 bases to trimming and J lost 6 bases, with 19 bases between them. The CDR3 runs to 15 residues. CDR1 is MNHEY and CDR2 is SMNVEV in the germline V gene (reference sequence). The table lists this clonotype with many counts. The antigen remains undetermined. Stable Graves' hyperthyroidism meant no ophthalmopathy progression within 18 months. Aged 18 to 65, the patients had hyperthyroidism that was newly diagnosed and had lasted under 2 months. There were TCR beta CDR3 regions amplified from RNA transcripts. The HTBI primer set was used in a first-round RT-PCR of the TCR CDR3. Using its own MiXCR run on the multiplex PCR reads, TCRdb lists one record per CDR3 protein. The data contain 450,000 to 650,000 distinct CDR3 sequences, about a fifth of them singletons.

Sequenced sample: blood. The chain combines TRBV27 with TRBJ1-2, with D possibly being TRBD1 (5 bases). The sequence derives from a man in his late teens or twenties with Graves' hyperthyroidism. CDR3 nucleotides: TGTGCCAGCAGTCCAACAGCCCGGGGGTGGAATGGCTACACCTTC. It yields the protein CASSPTARGWNGYTF.